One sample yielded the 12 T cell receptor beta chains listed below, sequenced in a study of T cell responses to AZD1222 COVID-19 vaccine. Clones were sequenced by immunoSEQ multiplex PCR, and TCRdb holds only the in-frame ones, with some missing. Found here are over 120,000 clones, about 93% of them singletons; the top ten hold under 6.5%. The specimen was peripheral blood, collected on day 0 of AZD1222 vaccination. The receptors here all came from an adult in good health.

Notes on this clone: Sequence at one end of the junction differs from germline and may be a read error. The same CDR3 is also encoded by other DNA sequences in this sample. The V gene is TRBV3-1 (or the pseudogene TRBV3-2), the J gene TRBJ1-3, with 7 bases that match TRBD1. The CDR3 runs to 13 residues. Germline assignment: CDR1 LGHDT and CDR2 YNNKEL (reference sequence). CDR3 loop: CASRQGAGNTIYF. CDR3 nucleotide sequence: TGTGCCAGCCGCCAGGGGGCTGGAAACACCATATATTTT.

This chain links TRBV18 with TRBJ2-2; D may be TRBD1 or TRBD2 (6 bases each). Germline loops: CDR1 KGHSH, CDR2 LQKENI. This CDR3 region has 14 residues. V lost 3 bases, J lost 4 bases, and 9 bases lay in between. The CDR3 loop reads CASSPGGLTGELFF. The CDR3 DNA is TGTGCCAGCTCACCGGGGGGCCTCACCGGGGAGCTGTTTTTT.

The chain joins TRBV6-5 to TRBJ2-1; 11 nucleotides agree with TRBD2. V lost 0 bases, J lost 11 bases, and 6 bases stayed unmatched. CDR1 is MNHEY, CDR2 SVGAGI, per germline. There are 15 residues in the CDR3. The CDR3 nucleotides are TGTGCCAGCAGTTACTCGATTACTAGCGGGGGAAAGCAGTTCTTC. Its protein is CASSYSITSGGKQFF.

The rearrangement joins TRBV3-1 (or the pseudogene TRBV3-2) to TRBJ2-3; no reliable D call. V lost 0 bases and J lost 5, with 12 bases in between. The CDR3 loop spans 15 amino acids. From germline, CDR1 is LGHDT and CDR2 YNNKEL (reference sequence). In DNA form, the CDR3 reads TGTGCCAGCAGCCAAGATTTCGGCCTCGGAGATACGCAGTATTTT. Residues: CASSQDFGLGDTQYF.

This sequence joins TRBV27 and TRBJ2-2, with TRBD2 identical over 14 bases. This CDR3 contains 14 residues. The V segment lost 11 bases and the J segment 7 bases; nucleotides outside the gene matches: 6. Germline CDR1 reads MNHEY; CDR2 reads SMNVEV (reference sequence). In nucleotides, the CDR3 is TGTGCCGCCCGACTAGCGGGAGGGGTCGGGGAGCTGTTTTTT. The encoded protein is CAARLAGGVGELFF.

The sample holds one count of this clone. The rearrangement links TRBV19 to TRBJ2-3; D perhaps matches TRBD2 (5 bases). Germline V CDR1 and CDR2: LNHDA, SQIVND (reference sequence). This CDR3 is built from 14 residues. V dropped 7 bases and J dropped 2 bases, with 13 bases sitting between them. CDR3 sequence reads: CASNTGLHTDTQYF. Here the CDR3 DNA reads TGTGCCAGTAACACCGGACTTCACACAGATACGCAGTATTTT. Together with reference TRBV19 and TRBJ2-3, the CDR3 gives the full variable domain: DGGITQSPKYLFRKEGQNVTLSCEQNLNHDAMYWYRQDPGQGLRLIYYSQIVNDFQKGDIAEGYSVSREKKESFPLTVTSAQKNPTAFYLCASNTGLHTDTQYFGPGTRLTVL.

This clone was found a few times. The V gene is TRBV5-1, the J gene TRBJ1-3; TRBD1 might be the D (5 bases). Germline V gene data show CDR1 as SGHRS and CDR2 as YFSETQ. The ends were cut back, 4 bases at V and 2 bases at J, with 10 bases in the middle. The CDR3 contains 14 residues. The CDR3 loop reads CASSEGKAGNTIYF. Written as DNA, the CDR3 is TGCGCCAGCAGCGAGGGGAAGGCTGGAAACACCATATATTTT.

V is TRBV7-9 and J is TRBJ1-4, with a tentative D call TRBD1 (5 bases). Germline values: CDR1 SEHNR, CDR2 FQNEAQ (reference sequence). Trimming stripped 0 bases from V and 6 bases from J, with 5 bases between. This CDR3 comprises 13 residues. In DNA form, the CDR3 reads TGTGCCAGCAGCTTAGCGGGGGATGAAAAACTGTTTTTT. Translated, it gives CASSLAGDEKLFF.

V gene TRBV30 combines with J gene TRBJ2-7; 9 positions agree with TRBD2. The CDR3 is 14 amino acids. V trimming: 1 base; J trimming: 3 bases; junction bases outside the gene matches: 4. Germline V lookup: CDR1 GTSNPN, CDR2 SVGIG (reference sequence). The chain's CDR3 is CAWSAKREVYEQYF. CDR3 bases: TGTGCCTGGAGTGCGAAGCGGGAGGTCTACGAGCAGTACTTC. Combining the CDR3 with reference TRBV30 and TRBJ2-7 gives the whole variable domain SQTIHQWPATLVQPVGSPLSLECTVEGTSNPNLYWYRQAAGRGLQLLFYSVGIGQISSEVPQNLSASRPQDRQFILSSKKLLLSDSGFYLCAWSAKREVYEQYFGPGTRLTVT.

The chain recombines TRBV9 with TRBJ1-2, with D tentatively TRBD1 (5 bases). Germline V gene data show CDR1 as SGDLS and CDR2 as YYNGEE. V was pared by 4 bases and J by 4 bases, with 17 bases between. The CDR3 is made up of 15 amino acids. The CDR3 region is CASSPAGTNSYGYTF. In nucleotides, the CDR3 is TGTGCCAGCAGCCCCGCCGGGACTAACTCCTATGGCTACACCTTC.

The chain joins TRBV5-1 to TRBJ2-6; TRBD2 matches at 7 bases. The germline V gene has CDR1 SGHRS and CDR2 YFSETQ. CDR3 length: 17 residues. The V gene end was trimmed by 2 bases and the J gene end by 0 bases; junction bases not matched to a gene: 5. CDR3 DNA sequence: TGCGCCAGCAGCTTCGCCAGGACTAGCTCTGGGGCCAACGTCCTGACTTTC. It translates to CASSFARTSSGANVLTF.

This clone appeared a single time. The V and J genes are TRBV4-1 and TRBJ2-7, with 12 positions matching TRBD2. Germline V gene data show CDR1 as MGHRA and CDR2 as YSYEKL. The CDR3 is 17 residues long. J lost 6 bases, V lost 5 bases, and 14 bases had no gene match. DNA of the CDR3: TGCGCCAGCAGCGGCCGACATGGACTAGCGGGAAAGAGCGAGCAGTACTTC. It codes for CASSGRHGLAGKSEQYF.